These 2 T cell receptor beta chains share one sample of origin, sequenced in a study of PD-L1 blockade in urothelial cancer. Sequencing used immunoSEQ multiplex PCR; TCRdb keeps in-frame clones, though not all of them. In the table there are tens of thousands of clones, almost 85% of which are singletons. The starting material was PBMCs, obtained around atezolizumab (anti-PD-L1) treatment. These receptors all stem from a man between 65 and 79 years old with urothelial cancer.

This rearrangement joins TRBV7-2 to TRBJ2-3; TRBD1 agrees at 11 bases. From germline, CDR1 is SGHTA and CDR2 FQGNSA. This CDR3 is built from 17 residues. The V gene end was trimmed by 1 base and the J gene end by 0 bases; junction bases not matched to a gene: 3. The CDR3 sequence: CASSLGTGGPSTDTQYF. CDR3 coding DNA: TGTGCCAGCAGCTTAGGGACAGGGGGCCCGAGCACAGATACGCAGTATTTT.

V usage is TRBV28 and J usage is TRBJ2-3, with 7 bases fitting TRBD1. Germline V gives CDR1 MDHEN, CDR2 SYDVKM. The CDR3 totals 16 residues. J was trimmed by 6 bases and V by 4 bases; bases with no gene match: 13. In DNA, the CDR3 is TGTGCCAGCAGTTCGCGTACAGGGGTTTTGTTGGATACGCAGTATTTT. Residues: CASSSRTGVLLDTQYF.